This T cell receptor (beta chain) comes out of a study of brain T cells in children with intractable seizures. A remark on this clone: Its antigen is unidentified.

Points from the study as a whole: Absence of clones before surgery may stem from lower sequencing depth.

The CDR3 runs 17 residues. The germline V gene encodes CDR1 SGHRS and CDR2 YFSETQ. Trimming cost V 3 bases and J 1 base; bases outside gene matches: 5. Profiling relied on immunoSEQ multiplex PCR, and the TCRdb table lists in-frame clones only, not all of them. The data contain approximately 60,000 clones, approximately 95% of them singletons. The receptor's source is a boy younger than two with focal cortical dysplasia and intractable seizures. The V and J genes are TRBV5-1 and TRBJ2-3, with 13 bases aligning to TRBD2. The sample in question was peripheral blood, obtained at surgery. The CDR3 protein is CASSSGGTSGGTDTQYF. In nucleotides, the CDR3 is TGCGCCAGCAGCTCCGGTGGGACTAGCGGGGGCACAGATACGCAGTATTTT.